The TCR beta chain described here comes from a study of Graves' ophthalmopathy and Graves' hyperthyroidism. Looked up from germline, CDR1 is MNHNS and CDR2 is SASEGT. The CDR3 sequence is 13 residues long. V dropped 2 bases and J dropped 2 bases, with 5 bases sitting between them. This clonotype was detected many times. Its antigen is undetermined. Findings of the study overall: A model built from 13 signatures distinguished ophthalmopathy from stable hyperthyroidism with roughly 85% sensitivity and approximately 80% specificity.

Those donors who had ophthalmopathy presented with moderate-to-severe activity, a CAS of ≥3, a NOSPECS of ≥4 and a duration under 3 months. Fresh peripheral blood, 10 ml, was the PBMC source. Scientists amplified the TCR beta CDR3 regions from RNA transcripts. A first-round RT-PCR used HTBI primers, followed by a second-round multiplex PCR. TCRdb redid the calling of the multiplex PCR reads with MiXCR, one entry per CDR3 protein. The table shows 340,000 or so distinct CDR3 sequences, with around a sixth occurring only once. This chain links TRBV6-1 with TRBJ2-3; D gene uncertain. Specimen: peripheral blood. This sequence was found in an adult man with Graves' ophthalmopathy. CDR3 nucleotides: TGTGCCAGCAGTGAATCAACCACAGATACGCAGTATTTT. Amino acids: CASSESTTDTQYF.